This T cell receptor (beta chain) was sequenced during a study of shared clonotypes between healthy human individuals (dated by TCRdb to between 2020 and 2021). Study-level background: The cohort included three men and a couple of women between 18 and 49 years of age. To increase sequencing depth and limit assay-specific biases, TCR repertoire library preparation and sequencing were carried out by different laboratories using diverse techniques. The study deeply sequenced blood TCR repertoires of five healthy adults to estimate repertoire size and the extent of clonotype sharing between individuals. Leukapheresis yielded between about 0.85 and 9.5 billion PBMCs per donor.

Taken from the germline V gene (reference sequence), the CDR1 and CDR2 loops are SSHAT and FNYEAQ. Including the terminal cysteine and phenylalanine, the CDR3 comprises 14 residues. Only the CDR3 part of the read is kept: 42 bases, read in frame from the first base. TCR CDR3 regions were amplified from genomic DNA by multiplex PCR using the deep immunoSEQ assay. Extracted genomic DNA from each cell subset was spread evenly across all wells of several immunoSEQ 96-well plates, with each plate serving as a replicate. For unsorted PBMC, approximately 0.3 ug of genomic DNA, equivalent to about 32,000 T cell genomes, went into each replicate PCR. Genomic DNA from unsorted PBMC was sequenced over ten immunoSEQ deep assay plates. Purified libraries were measured with a Qubit 3.0 fluorometer, size-checked on a Bioanalyzer 2100, and measured again with the KAPA Library Quantification kit. Each immunoSEQ 96-well plate was sequenced on its own single-read 150-cycle Illumina NextSeq 550 flow cell. The study's processing was this. Because the immunoSEQ output included only junctional sequences and no quality scores, the filtering could not be the same as the filtering used for full-length reads. Sequences were annotated with PyIR, a Python wrapper for IgBLAST v1.9, and V/J genes and CDR3 were assigned using IMGT germline references. Any read was removed if the V/J assignment was weak (E-value above 1e-6), the CDR3 was missing, or the read contained stop codons, out-of-frame junctions, or ambiguous translated residues. V3J clonotypes were defined by identical inferred V gene, J gene, and CDR3 amino acid sequence. Percentage overlap between repertoires was calculated by dividing the number of shared unique clonotypes by the size of the smaller repertoire. Richness of each repertoire was evaluated using RTK rarefaction, the Chao1 estimator, and Recon v2.1 estimates of unobserved clonotypes. What TCRdb holds here is the immuneACCESS table cut down to in-frame rearrangements. Part of the clones is not present; checked against another copy, under half of the missing clones reflect an unresolved V gene, and the others are unexplained. The V and J calls and clone size are taken from that table; D and trimming were inferred from the DNA. The sample table holds around 500,000 clones, of which 75% to 85% were seen once. In total, the top ten clones hold 13% of the sample.

Donors were healthy HIV-negative adults with no recently reported acute infections or vaccinations. Every donor was a Caucasian adult residing in Nashville, Tennessee, USA. For unsorted samples, tens of millions of PBMCs were counted and genomic DNA was extracted with the QIAamp DNA Blood Mini kit. Blood was collected by leukapheresis, and PBMCs were isolated by Ficoll-Histopaque density gradient centrifugation and then cryopreserved in liquid nitrogen vapor phase. Paper-wide results and their limitations: Sampling was restricted to blood, and TCR repertoires in tissues likely differ from the TCR repertoires found in blood. The genetic and exposure-history diversity represented was limited by the small number of donors. Pairwise subsampling led to the expectation that sequencing depth would affect the degree of clonotype sharing among donors.

Details on this clone: No cognate antigen has been identified for it. An end of the junction differs from the germline gene, which may be a read error.

This chain is built from TRBV7-7 and TRBJ2-7, with 10 middle bases fitting TRBD2. This clonotype originated in a woman aged 40-49 years in good health. Some clones in this sample may be carry-over from other donors' samples. The sequencing input was PBMCs. The nucleotide sequence reads TGTGCTAGCAGCAAAACTAGCGGGGCGTACGAGCAGTACTTC. The resulting protein is CASSKTSGAYEQYF.